This is a list of T cell receptor beta chains from one sample in a study of cytomegalovirus exposure and HLA in healthy donors. The method was immunoSEQ multiplex PCR; TCRdb's version includes in-frame clones alone and lacks a portion of them. The sample contains approximately 200,000 clones, almost 85% of which appear only once. Specimen: PBMCs. The receptor set was obtained from a woman in her forties or fifties in good health and CMV-seronegative. Both conserved end residues are part of each CDR3. Each record gives: V gene, J gene, clone size, D gene, CDR3 length, CDR3 protein, CDR3 DNA. D genes are given only for firm matches. Some rows have no size entry. The others give once, few or many, or a class for an expanded clone.

>TRBV15|TRBJ2-1|-|TRBD2|15
CATSVAGESYNEQFF
TGTGCCACCAGCGTAGCGGGAGAATCGTACAATGAGCAGTTCTTC
>TRBV28|TRBJ1-5|-|TRBD1|14
CASSPGTVNQPQHF
TGTGCCAGCAGTCCTGGGACAGTCAATCAGCCCCAGCATTTT
>TRBV27|TRBJ2-1|-|TRBD2|16
CASSSIAGVSYNEQFF
TGTGCCAGCAGCTCTATAGCGGGAGTGTCCTACAATGAGCAGTTCTTC
>TRBV5-8|TRBJ1-5|-|-|14
CASSFRTANQPQHF
TGTGCCAGCAGCTTTCGGACAGCGAATCAGCCCCAGCATTTT
>TRBV19|TRBJ2-5|-|TRBD2|14
CASGLAGEQETQYF
TGTGCCAGCGGACTAGCGGGAGAACAAGAGACCCAGTACTTC
>TRBV27|TRBJ1-2|-|-|13
CASSLQGGDGYTF
TGTGCCAGCAGTTTACAGGGCGGTGATGGCTACACCTTC
>TRBV30|TRBJ2-2|-|-|13
CAWGDKYTGELFF
TGTGCCTGGGGGGACAAATACACCGGGGAGCTGTTTTTT
>TRBV7-6|TRBJ2-3|-|TRBD2|16
CASSSQAGGGTDTQYF
TGTGCCAGCAGCTCCCAGGCGGGAGGGGGCACAGATACGCAGTATTTT
>TRBV5-1|TRBJ2-7|once|TRBD1|14
CASSTTGSSYEQYF
TGCGCCAGCAGCACGACAGGGAGCTCCTACGAGCAGTACTTC
>TRBV18|TRBJ1-1|-|TRBD1|14
CASSRQGMNTEAFF
TGTGCCAGCTCCCGACAGGGAATGAACACTGAAGCTTTCTTT
>TRBV5-1|TRBJ2-4|-|-|16
CASSPEGRGAKNIQYF
TGCGCCAGCAGCCCGGAAGGGCGGGGAGCCAAAAACATTCAGTACTTC
>TRBV2|TRBJ2-1|-|-|16
CASSLGHNLGVDEQFF
TGTGCCAGCAGCTTGGGGCATAACCTAGGGGTTGATGAGCAGTTCTTC
>TRBV30|TRBJ2-3|-|-|11
CAWSTGDTQYF
TGTGCCTGGAGTACGGGAGATACGCAGTATTTT
>TRBV28|TRBJ2-7|-|TRBD2|15
CASPSPGGGSSEQYF
TGTGCCAGCCCCTCCCCCGGGGGGGGGTCCTCCGAGCAGTACTTC
>TRBV6-1|TRBJ2-1|-|TRBD2|17
CASSDPSGSYSYNEQFF
TGTGCCAGCAGTGACCCTAGCGGGAGTTACTCCTACAATGAGCAGTTCTTC